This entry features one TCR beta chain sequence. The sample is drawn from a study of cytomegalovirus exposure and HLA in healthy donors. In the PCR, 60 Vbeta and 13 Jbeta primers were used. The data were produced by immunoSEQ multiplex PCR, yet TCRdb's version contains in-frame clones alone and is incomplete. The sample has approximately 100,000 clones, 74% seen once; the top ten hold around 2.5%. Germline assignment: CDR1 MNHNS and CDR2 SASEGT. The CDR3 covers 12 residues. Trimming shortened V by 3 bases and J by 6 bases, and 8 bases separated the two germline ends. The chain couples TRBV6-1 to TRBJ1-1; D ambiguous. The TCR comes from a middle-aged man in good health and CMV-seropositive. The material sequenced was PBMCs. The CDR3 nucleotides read TGTGCCAGCAGTGACTCTTTCGCTGAAGCTTTCTTT. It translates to CASSDSFAEAFF.